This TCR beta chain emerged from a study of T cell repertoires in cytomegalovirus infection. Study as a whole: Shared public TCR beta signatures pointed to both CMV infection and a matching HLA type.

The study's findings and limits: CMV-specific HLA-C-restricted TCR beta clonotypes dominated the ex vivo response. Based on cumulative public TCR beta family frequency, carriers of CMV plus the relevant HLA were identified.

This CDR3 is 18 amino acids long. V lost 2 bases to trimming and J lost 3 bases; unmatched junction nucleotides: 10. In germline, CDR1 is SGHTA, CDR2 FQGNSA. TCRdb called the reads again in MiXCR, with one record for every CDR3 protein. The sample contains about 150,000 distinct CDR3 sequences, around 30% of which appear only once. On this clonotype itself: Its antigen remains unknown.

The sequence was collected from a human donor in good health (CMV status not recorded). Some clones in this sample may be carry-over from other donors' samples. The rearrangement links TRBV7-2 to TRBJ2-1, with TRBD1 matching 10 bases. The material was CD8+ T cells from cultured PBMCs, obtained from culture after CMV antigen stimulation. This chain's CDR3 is CASSLIVWDRGNYNEQFF. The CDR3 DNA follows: TGTGCCAGCAGCTTAATAGTCTGGGACAGGGGAAACTACAATGAGCAGTTCTTC.